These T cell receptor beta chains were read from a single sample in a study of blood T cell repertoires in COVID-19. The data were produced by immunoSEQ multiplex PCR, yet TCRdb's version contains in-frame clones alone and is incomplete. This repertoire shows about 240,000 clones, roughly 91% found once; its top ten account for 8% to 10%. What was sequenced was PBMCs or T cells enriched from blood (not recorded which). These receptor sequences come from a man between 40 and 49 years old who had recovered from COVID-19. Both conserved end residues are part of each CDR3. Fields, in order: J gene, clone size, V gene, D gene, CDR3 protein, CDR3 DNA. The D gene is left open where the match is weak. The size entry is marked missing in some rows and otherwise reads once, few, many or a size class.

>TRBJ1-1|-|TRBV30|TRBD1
CAWSRQGSEAFF
TGTGCCTGGAGTCGACAGGGAAGTGAAGCTTTCTTT
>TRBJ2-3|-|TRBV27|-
CASSLYPGLWARTQYF
TGTGCCAGCAGTTTGTACCCGGGACTCTGGGCTCGTACGCAGTATTTT
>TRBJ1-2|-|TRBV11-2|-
CASSLGYGGVNYGYTF
TGTGCCAGCAGCTTGGGTTATGGAGGGGTCAACTATGGCTACACCTTC
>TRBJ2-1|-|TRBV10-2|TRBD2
CASSERAGGPRGNEQFF
TGCGCCAGCAGTGAACGAGCGGGAGGGCCGAGAGGCAATGAGCAGTTCTTC
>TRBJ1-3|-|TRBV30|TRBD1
CAWTLGTASGNTIYF
TGTGCCTGGACGTTAGGGACAGCCTCTGGAAACACCATATATTTT
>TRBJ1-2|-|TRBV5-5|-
CASSPGTSLLTF
TGTGCCAGCAGCCCCGGGACAAGTCTTCTAACCTTC
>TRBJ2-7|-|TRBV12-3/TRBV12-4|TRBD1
CASSSLTGLEQYF
TGTGCCAGCAGTTCCCTGACAGGGCTCGAGCAGTACTTC
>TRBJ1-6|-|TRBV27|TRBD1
CASSSPRQGASPLHF
TGTGCCAGCAGTAGTCCGAGACAGGGGGCTTCACCCCTCCACTTT
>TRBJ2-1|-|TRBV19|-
CASSIRGSRYNEQFF
TGTGCCAGTAGTATCAGGGGCTCCCGGTACAATGAGCAGTTCTTC
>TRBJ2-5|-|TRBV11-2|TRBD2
CASSSISGGGIETQYF
TGTGCCAGCAGCTCAATTAGCGGGGGAGGGATAGAGACCCAGTACTTC
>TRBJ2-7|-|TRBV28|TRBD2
CATRTSPSYEQYF
TGTGCCACCAGGACTAGCCCAAGCTACGAGCAGTACTTC
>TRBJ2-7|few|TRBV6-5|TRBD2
CASSYSGAPYEQYF
TGTGCCAGCAGTTATAGCGGGGCCCCCTACGAGCAGTACTTC
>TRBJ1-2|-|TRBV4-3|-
CASSQEEGAHYGYTF
TGCGCCAGCAGCCAAGAAGAGGGAGCTCACTATGGCTACACCTTC
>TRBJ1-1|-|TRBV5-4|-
CASSLPQDSKLNTEAFF
TGTGCCAGCAGCTTACCCCAGGACAGTAAACTGAACACTGAAGCTTTCTTT
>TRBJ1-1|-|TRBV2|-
CASRGQLNTEAFF
TGTGCCAGCCGTGGACAGCTGAACACTGAAGCTTTCTTT
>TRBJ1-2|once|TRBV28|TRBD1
CASSPWDSPNIHYGYTF
TGTGCCAGCAGCCCATGGGACAGCCCAAATATCCATTATGGCTACACCTTC
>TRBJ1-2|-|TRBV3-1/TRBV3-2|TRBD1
CASSLRGQASQLNYGYTF
TGTGCCAGCAGCCTCCGGGGACAGGCCTCTCAGTTAAACTATGGCTACACCTTC
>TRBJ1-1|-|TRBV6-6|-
CASSAGRVMNTEAFF
TGTGCCAGCAGTGCTGGCAGGGTAATGAACACTGAAGCTTTCTTT
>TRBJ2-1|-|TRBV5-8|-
CASSLRVYNEQFF
TGTGCCAGCAGCTTAAGAGTTTACAATGAGCAGTTCTTC
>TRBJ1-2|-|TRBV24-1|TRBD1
CAIPNGWGATGVRCSDYGYTF
TGTGCCATCCCGAACGGATGGGGGGCAACAGGGGTGAGGTGTAGTGACTATGGCTACACCTTC
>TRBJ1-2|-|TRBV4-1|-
CASSQISLTGLAYGYTF
TGCGCCAGCAGCCAAATCTCTCTGACAGGTTTGGCGTATGGCTACACCTTC
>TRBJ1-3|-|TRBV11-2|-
CASSLDPGGNTIYF
TGTGCCAGCAGCTTAGATCCAGGCGGAAACACCATATATTTT
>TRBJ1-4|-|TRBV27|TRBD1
CASSSRGPNEKLFF
TGTGCCAGCAGTTCCAGGGGGCCGAATGAAAAACTGTTTTTT
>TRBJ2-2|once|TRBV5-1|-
CASSLGQPNTGELFF
TGCGCCAGCAGCTTGGGACAGCCGAACACCGGGGAGCTGTTTTTT
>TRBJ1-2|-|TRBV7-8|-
CASSLAGVASGYTF
TGTGCCAGCAGCTTAGCGGGCGTCGCTTCTGGCTACACCTTC
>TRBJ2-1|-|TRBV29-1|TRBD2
CSVETSGFEQFF
TGCAGCGTTGAAACTAGCGGCTTTGAGCAGTTCTTC